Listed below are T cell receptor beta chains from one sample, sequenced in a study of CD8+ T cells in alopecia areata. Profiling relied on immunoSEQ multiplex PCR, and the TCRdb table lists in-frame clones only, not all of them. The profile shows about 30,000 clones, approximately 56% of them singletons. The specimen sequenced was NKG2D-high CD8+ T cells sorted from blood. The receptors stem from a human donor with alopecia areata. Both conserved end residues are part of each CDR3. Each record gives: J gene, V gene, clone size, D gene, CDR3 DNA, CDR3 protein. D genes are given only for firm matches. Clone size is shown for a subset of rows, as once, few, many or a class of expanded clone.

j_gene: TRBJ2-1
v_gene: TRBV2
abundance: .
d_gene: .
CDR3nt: TGTGCCAGCACCGCTTTTGGCAATGAGCAGTTCTTC
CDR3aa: CASTAFGNEQFF

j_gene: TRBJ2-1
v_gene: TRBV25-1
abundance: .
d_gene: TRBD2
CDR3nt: TGTGCCAGCAGAGGTAGCGGGAGGCCAATCTATGAGCAGTTCTTC
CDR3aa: CASRGSGRPIYEQFF

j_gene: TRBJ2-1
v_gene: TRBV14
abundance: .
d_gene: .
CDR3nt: TGTGCCAGCAGCATTTACAATGAGCAGTTCTTC
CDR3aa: CASSIYNEQFF

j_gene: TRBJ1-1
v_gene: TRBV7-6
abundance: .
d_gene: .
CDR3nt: TGTGCCAGCAGCCCACTCGGGGGGGCTCGCGTGAACACTGAAGCTTTCTTT
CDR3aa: CASSPLGGARVNTEAFF

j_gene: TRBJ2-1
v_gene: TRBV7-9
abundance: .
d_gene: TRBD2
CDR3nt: TGTGCCAGCAGCTCTCCGACTAGCGGGAGCCGGGTACCCTACAATGAGCAGTTCTTC
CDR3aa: CASSSPTSGSRVPYNEQFF

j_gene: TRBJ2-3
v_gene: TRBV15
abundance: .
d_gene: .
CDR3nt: TGTGCCACCAGCAGAGATCATGACAGGGAGGGAGATACGCAGTATTTT
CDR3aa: CATSRDHDREGDTQYF

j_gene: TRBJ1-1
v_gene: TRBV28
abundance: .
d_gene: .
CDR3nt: TGTGCCAGCAGTTCCCTGACAGGTTTGAACACTGAAGCTTTCTTT
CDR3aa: CASSSLTGLNTEAFF

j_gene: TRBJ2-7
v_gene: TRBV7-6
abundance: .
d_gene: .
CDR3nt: TGTGCCAGCAGCTACTCCAGATCCTACGAGCAGTACTTC
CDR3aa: CASSYSRSYEQYF

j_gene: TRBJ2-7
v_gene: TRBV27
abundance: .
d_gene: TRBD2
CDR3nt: TGTGCCAGCAGTCCCCTCCCCGCGGGAGGGGCCTACGAGCAGTACTTC
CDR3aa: CASSPLPAGGAYEQYF

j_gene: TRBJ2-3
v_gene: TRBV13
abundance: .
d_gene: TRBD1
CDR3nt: TGTGCCAGCAGCCCCGACAGGGTAGCAGATACGCAGTATTTT
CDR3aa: CASSPDRVADTQYF

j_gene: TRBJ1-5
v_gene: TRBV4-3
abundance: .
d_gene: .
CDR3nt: TGCGCCAGCAGCCAAGTGGGCGGCGGGGAGCCCCAGCATTTT
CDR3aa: CASSQVGGGEPQHF

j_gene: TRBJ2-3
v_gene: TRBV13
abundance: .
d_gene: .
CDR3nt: TGTGCCAGCAGCTTACAGGGGAGCACAGATACGCAGTATTTT
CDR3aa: CASSLQGSTDTQYF

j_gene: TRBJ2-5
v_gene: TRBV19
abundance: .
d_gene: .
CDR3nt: TGTGCCAGTAGTCCCCACCTCGGGGGGACCCAGTACTTC
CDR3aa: CASSPHLGGTQYF

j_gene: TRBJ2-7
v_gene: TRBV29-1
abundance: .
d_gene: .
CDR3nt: TGCAGCGTCCGACCGACAGGCTACCCCTACGAGCAGTACTTC
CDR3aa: CSVRPTGYPYEQYF

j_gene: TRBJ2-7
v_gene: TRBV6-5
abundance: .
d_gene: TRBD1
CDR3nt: TGTGCCAGCAGTTATCAGGACAGGGATTACGAGCAGTACTTC
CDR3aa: CASSYQDRDYEQYF

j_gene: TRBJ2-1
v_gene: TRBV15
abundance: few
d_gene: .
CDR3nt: TGTGCCACCAGCAGTGTTAGGGACCGGCAGTTCTTC
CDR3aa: CATSSVRDRQFF

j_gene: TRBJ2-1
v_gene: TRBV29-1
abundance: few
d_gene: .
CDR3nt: TGCAGCGTTGAGGGCGGGAAAGATGAGCAGTTCTTC
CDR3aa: CSVEGGKDEQFF

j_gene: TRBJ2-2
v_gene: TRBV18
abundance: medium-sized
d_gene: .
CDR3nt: TGTGCCAGCTCACCAAGAAATTCCGGGGAGCTGTTTTTT
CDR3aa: CASSPRNSGELFF

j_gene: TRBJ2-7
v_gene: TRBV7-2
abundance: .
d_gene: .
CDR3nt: TGTGCCAGCAGCTGGACGGACTCCTACGAGCAGTACTTC
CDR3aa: CASSWTDSYEQYF

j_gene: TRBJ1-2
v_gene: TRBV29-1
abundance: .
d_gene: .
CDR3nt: TGCAGCGTTGAAGATCGTAGCTATGGCTACACCTTC
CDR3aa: CSVEDRSYGYTF

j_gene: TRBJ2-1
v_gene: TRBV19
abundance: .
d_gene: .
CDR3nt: TGTGCCAGTGATCAGGGTATCGGTGAGCAGTTCTTC
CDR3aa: CASDQGIGEQFF

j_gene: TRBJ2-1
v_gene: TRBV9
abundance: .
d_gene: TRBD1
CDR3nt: TGTGCCAGCAGCGGGGGGACAGGGAGGGTGGAGCAGTTCTTC
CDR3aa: CASSGGTGRVEQFF

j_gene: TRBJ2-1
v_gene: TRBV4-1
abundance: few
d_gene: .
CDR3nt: TGCGCCAGCAGCCAAATAATCATTAGTGAGCAGTTCTTC
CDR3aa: CASSQIIISEQFF

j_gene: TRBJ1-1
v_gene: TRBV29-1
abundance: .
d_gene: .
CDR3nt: TGCAGCGTTGTGTTCAGGCAGGGGCCCACTGAAGCTTTCTTT
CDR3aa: CSVVFRQGPTEAFF

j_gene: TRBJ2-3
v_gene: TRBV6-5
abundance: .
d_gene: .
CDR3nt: TGTGCCAGCAGTTACTCGGTGGAGGTCTGGGCAGATACGCAGTATTTT
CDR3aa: CASSYSVEVWADTQYF

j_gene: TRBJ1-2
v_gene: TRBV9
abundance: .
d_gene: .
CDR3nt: TGTGCCAGCAGCGTAGCCCCTCTGAGCGGGGCTGGCTATGGCTACACCTTC
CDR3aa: CASSVAPLSGAGYGYTF

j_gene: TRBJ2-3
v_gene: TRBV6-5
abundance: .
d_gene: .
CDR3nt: TGTGCCAGCAGCCGCCGGGGCAGCACAGATACGCAGTATTTT
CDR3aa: CASSRRGSTDTQYF

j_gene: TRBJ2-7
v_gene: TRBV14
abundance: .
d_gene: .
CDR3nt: TGTGCCAGCAGCCAAACCGGACACCTCTCCTACGAGCAGTACTTC
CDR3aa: CASSQTGHLSYEQYF

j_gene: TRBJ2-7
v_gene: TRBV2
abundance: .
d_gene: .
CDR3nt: TGTGCCAGCAGTGAATCCCCGGGCCTCTACGAGCAGTACTTC
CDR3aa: CASSESPGLYEQYF

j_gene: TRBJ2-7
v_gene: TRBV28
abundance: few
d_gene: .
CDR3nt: TGTGCCAGCAGTTTCGGATTAAACTACGAGCAGTACTTC
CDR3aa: CASSFGLNYEQYF

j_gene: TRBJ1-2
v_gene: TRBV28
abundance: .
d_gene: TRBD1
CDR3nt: TGTGCCAGCAGTCTTGGACAGGGTAACTATGGCTACACCTTC
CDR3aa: CASSLGQGNYGYTF

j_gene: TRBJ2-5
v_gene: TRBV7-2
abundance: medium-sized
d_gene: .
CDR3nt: TGTGCCAGCAAGAGTGGGCCTTCAGGCCTTTCGGAGACCCAGTACTTC
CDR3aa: CASKSGPSGLSETQYF

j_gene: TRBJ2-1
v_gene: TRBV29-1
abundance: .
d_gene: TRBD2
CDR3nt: TGCAGCGTTGAGGGCGGGAGAATCCCCTACAATGAGCAGTTCTTC
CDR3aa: CSVEGGRIPYNEQFF

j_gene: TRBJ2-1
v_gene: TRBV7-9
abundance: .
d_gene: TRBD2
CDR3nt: TGTGCCAGCAGCCCCAGGACTAGCGGGTCCTACAATGAGCAGTTCTTC
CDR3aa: CASSPRTSGSYNEQFF

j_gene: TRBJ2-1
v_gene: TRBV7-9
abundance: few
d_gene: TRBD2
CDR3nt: TGTGCCAGCAGCTTAGCGGCTAGCGGGAGCATCAATGAGCAGTTCTTC
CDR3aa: CASSLAASGSINEQFF

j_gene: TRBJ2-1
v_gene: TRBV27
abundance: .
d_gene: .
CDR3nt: TGTGCCAGCACCCCCCACCTCAGTAACCGCAATGAGCAGTTCTTC
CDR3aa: CASTPHLSNRNEQFF

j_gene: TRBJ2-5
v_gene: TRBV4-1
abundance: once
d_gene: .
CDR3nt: TGCGCCAGCCAGGACATAAAAGAGACCCAGTACTTC
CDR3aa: CASQDIKETQYF

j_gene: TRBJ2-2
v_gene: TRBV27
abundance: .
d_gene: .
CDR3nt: TGTGCCAGCACCTCCCGGGTGGACGGGGAGCTGTTTTTT
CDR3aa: CASTSRVDGELFF

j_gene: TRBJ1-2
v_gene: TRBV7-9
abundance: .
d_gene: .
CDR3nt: TGTGCCAGCAGCTTAGGGGGGACTAACTATGGCTACACCTTC
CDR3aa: CASSLGGTNYGYTF

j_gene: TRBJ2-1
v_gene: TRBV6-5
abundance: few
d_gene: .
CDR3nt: TGTGCCAGCAGTTACCCCGACTTGGCGGGAAGGAATGAGCAGTTCTTC
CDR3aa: CASSYPDLAGRNEQFF

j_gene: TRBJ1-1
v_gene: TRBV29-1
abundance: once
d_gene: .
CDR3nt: TGCAGCGTTGAGCCCATCGCCGGGGCCCAGGGGAAACGAGGGGACACTGAAGCTTTCTTT
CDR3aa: CSVEPIAGAQGKRGDTEAFF

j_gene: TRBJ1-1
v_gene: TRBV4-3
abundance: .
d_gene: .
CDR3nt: TGCGCCAGCAGCCAAGATTCCCACACTGAAGCTTTCTTT
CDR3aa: CASSQDSHTEAFF

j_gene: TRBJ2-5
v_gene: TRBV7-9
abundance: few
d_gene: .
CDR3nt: TGTGCCAGCAGCTTATCGGGGTGGGAGACCCAGTACTTC
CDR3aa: CASSLSGWETQYF

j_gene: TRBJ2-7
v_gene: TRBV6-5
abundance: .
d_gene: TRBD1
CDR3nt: TGTGCCAGCAGTTACCGTTCGGACAGGAAGGACGAGCAGTACTTC
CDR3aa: CASSYRSDRKDEQYF

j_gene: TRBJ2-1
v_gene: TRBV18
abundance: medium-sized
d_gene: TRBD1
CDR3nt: TGTGCCAGCCTACCCTCCGGGACAGCCAATGAGCAGTTCTTC
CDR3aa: CASLPSGTANEQFF

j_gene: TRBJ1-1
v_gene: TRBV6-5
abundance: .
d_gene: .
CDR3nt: TGTGCCAGCAGACTTACGAGCGGCACTGAAGCTTTCTTT
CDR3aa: CASRLTSGTEAFF

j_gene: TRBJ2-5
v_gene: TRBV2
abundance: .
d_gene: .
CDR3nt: TGTGCCAGCATTTCGAGGCAATATGAGACCCAGTACTTC
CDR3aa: CASISRQYETQYF

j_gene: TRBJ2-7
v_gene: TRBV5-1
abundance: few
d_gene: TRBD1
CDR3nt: TGCGCCAGCAGCCTCCAGAGACAGGGGGCACGGTACGAGCAGTACTTC
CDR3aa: CASSLQRQGARYEQYF

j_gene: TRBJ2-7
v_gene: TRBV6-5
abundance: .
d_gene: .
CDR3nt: TGTGCCAGCAGTTACTCGGGCGAGCAGTACTTC
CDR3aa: CASSYSGEQYF

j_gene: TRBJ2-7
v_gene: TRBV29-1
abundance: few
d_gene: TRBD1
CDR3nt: TGCAGCGTTGAAGAAGGTGACAGGGCTTACGAGCAGTACTTC
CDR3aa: CSVEEGDRAYEQYF

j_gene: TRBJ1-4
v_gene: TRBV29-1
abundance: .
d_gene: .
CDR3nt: TGCAGCGTTGAAGATTTAAACGGTAATGAAAAACTGTTTTTT
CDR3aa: CSVEDLNGNEKLFF

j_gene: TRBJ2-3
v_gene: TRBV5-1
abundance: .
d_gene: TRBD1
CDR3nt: TGCGCCAGCAGCTGGGGGACAGTTCTGAGCACAGATACGCAGTATTTT
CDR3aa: CASSWGTVLSTDTQYF

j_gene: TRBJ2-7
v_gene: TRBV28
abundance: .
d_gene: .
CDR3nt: TGTGCCAGCAGTTTATGGCAGTACGAGCAGTACTTC
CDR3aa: CASSLWQYEQYF

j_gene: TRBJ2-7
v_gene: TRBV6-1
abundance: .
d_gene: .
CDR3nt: TGTGCCAGCAGTGCGTACTACGAGCAGTACTTC
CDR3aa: CASSAYYEQYF

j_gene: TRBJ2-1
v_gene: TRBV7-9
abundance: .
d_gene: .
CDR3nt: TGTGCCAGCAGCTTATTCTTGGTTTCCTACAATGAGCAGTTCTTC
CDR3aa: CASSLFLVSYNEQFF

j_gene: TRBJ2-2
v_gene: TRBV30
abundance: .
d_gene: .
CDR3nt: TGTGCCTGGAGTCCAATGGCCGGGGAGCTGTTTTTT
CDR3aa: CAWSPMAGELFF

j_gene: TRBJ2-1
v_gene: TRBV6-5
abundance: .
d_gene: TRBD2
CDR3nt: TGTGCCAGCAGTCCGGGACTAGCAGGTTACAATGAGCAGTTCTTC
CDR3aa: CASSPGLAGYNEQFF

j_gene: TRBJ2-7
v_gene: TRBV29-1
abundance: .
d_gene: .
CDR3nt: TGCAGCGCAATAGGACGGAACTCCTACGAGCAGTACTTC
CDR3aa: CSAIGRNSYEQYF

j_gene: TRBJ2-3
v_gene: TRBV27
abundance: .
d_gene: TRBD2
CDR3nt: TGTGCCAGCAGTCCCGGGACTAGCTCGGATACGCAGTATTTT
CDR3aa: CASSPGTSSDTQYF

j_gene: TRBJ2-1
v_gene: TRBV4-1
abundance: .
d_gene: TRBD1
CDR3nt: TGCGCCAGCAGCCAGCCTCCGGGACAGGGGACCTACAATGAGCAGTTCTTC
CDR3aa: CASSQPPGQGTYNEQFF